These T cell receptor beta chains were read from a single sample in a study of shared clonotypes between healthy human individuals. Profiling relied on immunoSEQ multiplex PCR, and the TCRdb table lists in-frame clones only, not all of them. The data hold over 2 million clones, with roughly 94% observed a single time. The sample consisted of naive CD4+ T cells sorted from blood. Receptor source: a man aged 18 to 30 in good health. CDR3s include the opening cysteine and the closing phenylalanine or tryptophan.

cdr3_aa	v_call	j_call
CAISDGFGFGEQFF	TRBV10-3	TRBJ2-1
CASSQEKGYEQYF	TRBV4-3	TRBJ2-7
CASTPISGGYNSPLHF	TRBV6-6	TRBJ1-6
CASSPRGAGPVTGELFF	TRBV7-6	TRBJ2-2
CASSLQVLNTEAFF	TRBV6-5	TRBJ1-1
CASRRAGANTGELFF	TRBV6-5	TRBJ2-2
CASSFPTKQAGMNTEAFF	TRBV10-2	TRBJ1-1
CASSLGGLEKLFF	TRBV28	TRBJ1-4
CAWSSWQRLNLGDQPQHF	TRBV30	TRBJ1-5
CASSDFVGRGIYGYTF	TRBV6-4	TRBJ1-2
CAISDSTGAENTIYF	TRBV10-3	TRBJ1-3
CAIRSGRTLSGNTIYF	TRBV7-9	TRBJ1-3
CASSKGLAAYNEQFF	TRBV2	TRBJ2-1
CASSLDRNQPQHF	TRBV5-1	TRBJ1-5
CASSLPTLGLGSYEQYF	TRBV5-1	TRBJ2-7
CASSFRAGDGYTF	TRBV6-5	TRBJ1-2
CASSLDQAGMEGYTF	TRBV11-2	TRBJ1-2
CAVKGANEQFF	TRBV6-5	TRBJ2-1
CASSLDLKAGGREQYF	TRBV11-2	TRBJ2-7
CASSLGQGSDGYTF	TRBV5-1	TRBJ1-2
CASSLDLGQWPEAFF	TRBV11-2	TRBJ1-1
CVAGGSYNEQFF	TRBV2	TRBJ2-1